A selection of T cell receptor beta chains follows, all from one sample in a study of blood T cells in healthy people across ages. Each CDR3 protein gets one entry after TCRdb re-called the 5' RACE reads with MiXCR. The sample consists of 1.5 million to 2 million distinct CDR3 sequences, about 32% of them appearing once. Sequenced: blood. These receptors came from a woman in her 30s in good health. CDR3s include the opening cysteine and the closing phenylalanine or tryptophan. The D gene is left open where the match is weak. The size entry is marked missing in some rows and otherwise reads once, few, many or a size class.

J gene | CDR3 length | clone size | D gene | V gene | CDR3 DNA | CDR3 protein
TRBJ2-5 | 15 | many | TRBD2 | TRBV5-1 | TGCGCCAGCAGCTCCTCGACTAGCGGGAATGGAGAGCAGTACTTC | CASSSSTSGNGEQYF
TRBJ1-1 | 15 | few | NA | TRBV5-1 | TGCGCCAGCAGCCTGGGTCTGGGCAGTCGAGATGAAGCTTTCTTT | CASSLGLGSRDEAFF
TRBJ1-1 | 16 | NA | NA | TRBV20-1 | TGCAGTGCTAGAGCATACGGGGAACCCCTAAACACTGAAGCTTTCTTT | CSARAYGEPLNTEAFF
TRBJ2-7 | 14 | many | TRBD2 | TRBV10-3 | TGTGCCACCAGAGAGGCTAGCGGGGGCTACGAGCAGTACTTC | CATREASGGYEQYF
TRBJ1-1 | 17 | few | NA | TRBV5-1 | TGCGCCAGCAGCTTGGACGATTGGGGGTCTTTGGGCACTGAAGCTTTCTTT | CASSLDDWGSLGTEAFF
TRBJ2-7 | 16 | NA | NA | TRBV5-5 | TGTGCCAGCAGCTTGTGGCGGATTAATTCCAAAAACATCCAGTACTTC | CASSLWRINSKNIQYF
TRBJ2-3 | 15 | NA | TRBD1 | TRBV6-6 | TGTGCCAGCAGCACGACAGGGCCAGGGACAGTTACGCAGTATTTT | CASSTTGPGTVTQYF
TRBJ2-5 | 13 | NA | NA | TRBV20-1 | TGCAGTGCTAGAGGCGAGGCCAAAGAGACCCAGTACTTC | CSARGEAKETQYF
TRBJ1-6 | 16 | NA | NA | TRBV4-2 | TGTGCCAGCAGCCAAGAAAGTACGGGGATGGGACCTGCCCTCCACTTT | CASSQESTGMGPALHF
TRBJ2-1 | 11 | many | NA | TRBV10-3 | TGTGCCATCAGTGATCTGAGTGAGCAGTTCTTC | CAISDLSEQFF
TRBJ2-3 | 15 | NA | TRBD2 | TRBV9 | TGTGCCAGCAGCGCCGTGGGCGGGAGAATAGATACGCAGTATTTT | CASSAVGGRIDTQYF
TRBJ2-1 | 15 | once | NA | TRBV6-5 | TGTGCCAGCAGTCCCATAGTTAGCTCCTACAATGAGCAGTTCTTC | CASSPIVSSYNEQFF
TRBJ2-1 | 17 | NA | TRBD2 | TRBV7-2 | TGTGCCAGCAGCTTAGTAGCGGGAGGAACCCCCCCCAATGAGCAGTTCTTC | CASSLVAGGTPPNEQFF
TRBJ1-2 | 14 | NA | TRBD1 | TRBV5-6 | TGTGCCAGCAGCCCCCCGGAGGGGGCTGGAGGCTACACCTTC | CASSPPEGAGGYTF
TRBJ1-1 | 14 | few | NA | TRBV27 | TGTGCCAGCAGTCTTTGGTTGGGGAACACTGAAGCTTTCTTT | CASSLWLGNTEAFF
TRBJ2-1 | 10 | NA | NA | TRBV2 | TGTGCCAGCGTCTGCAATGAGCAGTTCTTC | CASVCNEQFF
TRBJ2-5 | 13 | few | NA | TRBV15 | TGTGCCACCAGCCCCCGTAGCGAAGAGACCCAGTACTTC | CATSPRSEETQYF
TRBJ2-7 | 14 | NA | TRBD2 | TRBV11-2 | TGTGCCAGCAGGTCCGTGAAGCGGGGCTACGAGCAGTACTTC | CASRSVKRGYEQYF
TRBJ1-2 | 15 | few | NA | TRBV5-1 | TGCGCCAGCAGCCAAATTACAGACAGGCCCTATGGCTACACCTTC | CASSQITDRPYGYTF
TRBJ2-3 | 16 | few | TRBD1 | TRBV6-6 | TGTGCCAGCAGTTACCCACCGGGACAGGGGAGAGATACGCAGTATTTT | CASSYPPGQGRDTQYF
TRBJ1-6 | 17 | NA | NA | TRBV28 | TGTGCCAGCAGTTTAGTAGGGGAGTGGGATACTAATTCACCCCTCCACTTT | CASSLVGEWDTNSPLHF
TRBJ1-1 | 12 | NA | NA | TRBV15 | TGTGCCACCTCGGAGGGGTACGCTGAAGCTTTCTTT | CATSEGYAEAFF
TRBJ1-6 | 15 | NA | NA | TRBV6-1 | TGTGCCAGCAGTGAATTTAGGACGTTTAATTCACCCCTCCACTTT | CASSEFRTFNSPLHF
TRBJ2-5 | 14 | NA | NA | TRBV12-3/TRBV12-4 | TGTGCCAGCAGTTCAGGAGCCCTCTTAGAGACCCAGTACTTC | CASSSGALLETQYF
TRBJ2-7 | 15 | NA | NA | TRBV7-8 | TGTGCCAGCAGCTTAAGGGGCCGCGTTTCCTACGAGCAGTACTTC | CASSLRGRVSYEQYF
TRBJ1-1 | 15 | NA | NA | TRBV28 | TGTGCCAGCAGTTTAGGGGGACGGATTCGGCCTGAAGCTTTCTTT | CASSLGGRIRPEAFF
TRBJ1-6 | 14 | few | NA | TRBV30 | TGTGCCTGGAGTGGACTGAACTATAATTCACCCCTCCACTTT | CAWSGLNYNSPLHF
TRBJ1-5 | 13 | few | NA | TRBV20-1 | TGCAGTGTTCAACGGGGCATTAATCAGCCCCAGCATTTT | CSVQRGINQPQHF
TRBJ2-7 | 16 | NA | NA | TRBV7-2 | TGTGCCAGCAGTACTCCCCCTGGAGCTTTGCTATACGAGCAGTACTTC | CASSTPPGALLYEQYF
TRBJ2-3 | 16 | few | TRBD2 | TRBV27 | TGTGCCAGCAGTGGAGGGACTAGCGGGGCCACAGATACGCAGTATTTT | CASSGGTSGATDTQYF
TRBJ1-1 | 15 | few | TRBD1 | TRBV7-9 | TGTGCCAGCAGGCCAAACAGGGGGATGAACACTGAAGCTTTCTTT | CASRPNRGMNTEAFF
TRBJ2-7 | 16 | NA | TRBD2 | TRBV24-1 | TGTGCCACCAGTGGGCCCGGGACTAGCGGGAGGTACGAGCAGTACTTC | CATSGPGTSGRYEQYF
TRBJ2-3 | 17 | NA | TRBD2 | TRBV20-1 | TGCAGTGCTAGAGACCGGAGCGGGGGAATACGCACAGATACGCAGTATTTT | CSARDRSGGIRTDTQYF
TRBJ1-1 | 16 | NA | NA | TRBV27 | TGTGCCAGCAGTTTACTCCCTGGGGGGTCGAACACTGAAGCTTTCTTT | CASSLLPGGSNTEAFF
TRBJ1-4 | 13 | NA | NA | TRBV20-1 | TGCAGTGCCCCCGGGGGGGTAGTTGAAAAACTGTTTTTT | CSAPGGVVEKLFF
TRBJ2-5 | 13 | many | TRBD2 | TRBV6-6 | TGTGCCAGCAGTAACCCGGGGGGTAGCACCCAGTACTTC | CASSNPGGSTQYF
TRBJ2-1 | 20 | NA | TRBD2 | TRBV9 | TGTGCCAGCAGCGCAGACCCCGGGACTAGCGGGAGGAGCTCCTACAATGAGCAGTTCTTC | CASSADPGTSGRSSYNEQFF
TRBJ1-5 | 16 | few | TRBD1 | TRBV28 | TGTGCCAGCACCCGCGCGACAGGGAGTCCAGATCAGCCCCAGCATTTT | CASTRATGSPDQPQHF
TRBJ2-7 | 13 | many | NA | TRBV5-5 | TGTGCCAGCAGCGCGGACGTCATCGGGGTGCAGTACTTC | CASSADVIGVQYF
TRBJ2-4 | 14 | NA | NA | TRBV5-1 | TGCGCCAGCAGCTTGGATGACAGGCTGAACATTCAGTACTTC | CASSLDDRLNIQYF
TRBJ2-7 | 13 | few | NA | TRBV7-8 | TGTGCCAGCAGAACCCCCGGGTCCTACGAGCAGTACTTC | CASRTPGSYEQYF
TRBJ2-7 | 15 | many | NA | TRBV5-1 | TGCGCCAGCAGCCTAAGGGGACTTCCCTCGGGAGAGCAGTACTTC | CASSLRGLPSGEQYF